This TCR beta chain was profiled in a study of radiotherapy plus CTLA-4 blockade in lung cancer. Notes on the study in general: Early clone dynamics of blood T cells, plus interferon-beta, reportedly predicted response best.

Germline trimming cut 5 bases from V and 7 bases from J; bases unmatched to any gene: 6. The CDR3 is made up of 13 amino acids. From germline, CDR1 is GTSNPN and CDR2 SVGIG (reference sequence). Of note for this clone: What it recognizes is unknown.

TCRdb's table, derived via immunoSEQ multiplex PCR, lists solely in-frame clones and lacks some. Of 39,000 or so clones in the sample, around three quarters were seen once. This receptor was obtained from a human donor with non-small cell lung cancer who had stable disease on radiotherapy plus ipilimumab. J is TRBJ2-7 and V is TRBV30; 12 bases agree with TRBD1. Sample: peripheral blood, taken from a patient treated with radiotherapy plus ipilimumab. In nucleotides, the CDR3 is TGTGCCTGGGGGGGACAGGGGGCCGAGGAGCAGTACTTC. Protein sequence: CAWGGQGAEEQYF.